This entry is about one T cell receptor (beta chain). The antigen is unknown. The data were taken from a study of CD8+CD57+ T cells in acquired aplastic anemia. Study at large: The average for DNA from sorted CD4+ and CD8+ cells was roughly 3 ug.

The study, taken as a whole, reports: Patients were compared with controls for CD8+ Simpson's diversity, and no significant difference emerged. The study identified roughly 29 CD8+ CDR3 sequences shared by patients and controls.

Trimming took off 4 bases at V and 0 bases at J, with 6 bases between the two ends. The CDR3 sequence is 13 residues long. Germline V gene sequence: CDR1 SGHDN, CDR2 FVKESK. Patients who underwent sequencing had shown CD8+CD57+ cell expansion by flow cytometry. TCR beta VDJ and CDR3 profiling used genomic DNA as template. A single record per CDR3 protein comes from TCRdb applying MiXCR to the reads. The sample lists 150,000 to 180,000 distinct CDR3 sequences, over 50% occurring once. This TCR came from a human donor with aplastic anemia. J is TRBJ1-1 and V is TRBV14; D not certain. The material sequenced was sorted CD4+, CD8+, or CD8+CD57+ T cells (not recorded which) from PBMCs. The CDR3 region has the DNA TGTGCCAGCAGCCTTAAAATGAACACTGAAGCTTTCTTT. Protein product: CASSLKMNTEAFF.